A single sample is the source of the 14 T cell receptor beta chains below, sequenced in a study of siplizumab effects on memory and regulatory T cells. Sequencing used immunoSEQ multiplex PCR; TCRdb keeps in-frame clones, though not all of them. Counted here are 50,000 to 75,000 clones, roughly 85% occurring once; the ten biggest clones make up approximately 0.38%. The sequenced sample was memory CD4+ T cells sorted from blood. These TCRs come from a human donor in good health.

The rearrangement joins TRBV9 to TRBJ2-7; 7 bases fit TRBD2. V trimming: 0 bases; J trimming: 3 bases; junction bases outside the gene matches: 6. This CDR3 spans 15 amino acids. Per the germline V gene, CDR1 is SGDLS and CDR2 is YYNGEE. The CDR3 DNA follows: TGTGCCAGCAGCGTAGAGGGCGGGGGATTCTACGAGCAGTACTTC. Translating gives CASSVEGGGFYEQYF.

The rearrangement uses TRBV25-1 and TRBJ2-5, with D possibly TRBD2 on 7 matching bases. The CDR3 has 12 amino acids. V lost 7 bases, J lost 4 bases, and 10 bases lay in between. CDR1 is MGHDK and CDR2 is SYGVNS in the germline V gene. The CDR3 protein is CASMGGGETQYF. The CDR3 bases are TGTGCCAGCATGGGAGGGGGAGAGACCCAGTACTTC.

The V call is TRBV9, the J call TRBJ2-4; D assignment may be TRBD1 or TRBD2 (5 bases each). Trimming took 3 bases from V and 0 from J, leaving 7 bases between them. The CDR3 spans 14 residues. CDR1 and CDR2 (germline): SGDLS, YYNGEE. In DNA form, the CDR3 reads TGTGCCAGCAGCGGGGACGGAGCCAAAAACATTCAGTACTTC. Protein product: CASSGDGAKNIQYF.

The chain uses TRBV2 and TRBJ1-2, with TRBD1 identical over 8 bases. The V segment lost 4 bases and the J segment 8 bases; nucleotides outside the gene matches: 15. The CDR3 has 16 amino acids. CDR1 and CDR2 (germline): SNHLY, FYNNEI. This CDR3 is CASSGGTGVGPRGYTF. In nucleotides, the CDR3 is TGTGCCAGCAGTGGGGGGACAGGAGTAGGGCCAAGGGGCTACACCTTC.

The chain carries TRBV11-2 and TRBJ1-5; D is unresolved. The V gene lost 3 bases and the J gene lost 5 bases, with 8 bases spanning the gap. The CDR3 covers 13 residues. Germline values: CDR1 SGHAT, CDR2 FQNNGV. The CDR3 reads CASSLERDQPQHF. In DNA form, the CDR3 reads TGTGCCAGCAGCTTGGAACGGGATCAGCCCCAGCATTTT.

The V call is TRBV28, the J call TRBJ1-3; the D gene is possibly TRBD1 (5 bases). Trimming took off 5 bases at V and 1 base at J, with 12 bases between the two ends. This CDR3 comprises 15 residues. Germline-derived CDR1 and CDR2 are MDHEN and SYDVKM. This CDR3 reads CASSRIQGSGNTIYF. The DNA of the CDR3 is TGTGCCAGCAGTCGAATCCAGGGTTCTGGAAACACCATATATTTT.

This clone is categorized as medium-sized (0.01 to 0.1%). The chain is built from TRBV7-2 and TRBJ1-3; no clear D. This CDR3 contains 16 residues. CDR1 and CDR2 (germline): SGHTA, FQGNSA. Trimming removed 1 base at V and 0 bases at J, with 10 bases between. Written as DNA, the CDR3 is TGTGCCAGCAGCTTAGGGATGGCGGACTCTGGAAACACCATATATTTT. It specifies CASSLGMADSGNTIYF.

This rearrangement joins TRBV5-1 to TRBJ1-1; D possibly corresponds to TRBD1 (6 bases). The germline V gene has CDR1 SGHRS and CDR2 YFSETQ. This CDR3 spans 15 amino acids. V was cut by 2 bases and J by 1 base, with 12 bases left in between. The CDR3 DNA sequence: TGCGCCAGCAGCTTACAGGGTTCGGGGAACACTGAAGCTTTCTTT. The encoded protein is CASSLQGSGNTEAFF.

This clone has only one observation. The chain has TRBV7-9 and TRBJ2-7; D is tentatively TRBD1 or TRBD2 (5 bases each). This CDR3 contains 14 residues. Germline values: CDR1 SEHNR, CDR2 FQNEAQ (reference sequence). The V gene lost 0 bases and the J gene lost 6 bases, with 12 bases spanning the gap. The CDR3 protein is CASSLAGRLSEQYF. CDR3 nucleotides: TGTGCCAGCAGCTTAGCGGGACGGCTCTCCGAGCAGTACTTC. The full variable domain, rest sourced from reference TRBV7-9 and TRBJ2-7, is DTGVSQNPRHKITKRGQNVTFRCDPISEHNRLYWYRQTLGQGPEFLTYFQNEAQLEKSRLLSDRFSAERPKGSFSTLEIQRTEQGDSAMYLCASSLAGRLSEQYFGPGTRLTVT.

V and J are TRBV6-1 and TRBJ1-1; D uncertain. V was cut by 1 base and J by 5 bases, with 8 bases left in between. Germline assignment: CDR1 MNHNS and CDR2 SASEGT. The CDR3 runs 13 residues. The chain's CDR3 is CASSEEGGTEAFF. In DNA, the CDR3 is TGTGCCAGCAGTGAAGAGGGTGGGACTGAAGCTTTCTTT.

V usage is TRBV19 and J usage is TRBJ1-5, with D possibly matching TRBD1 (6 bases). V lost 6 bases to trimming and J lost 6 bases, with 15 bases between them. CDR3 size: 14 residues. Germline V lookup: CDR1 LNHDA, CDR2 SQIVND (reference sequence). The CDR3 region has the DNA TGTGCCAGTAGCGACAGGACGAAAGGTCAGCCCCAGCATTTT. Residues: CASSDRTKGQPQHF.

The chain couples TRBV21-1 to TRBJ1-6; the table's D call, TRBD1, was not checked against the DNA. TRBV21-1 is given as a pseudogene. CDR3 length equals 16 residues. CDR3 protein: CASSTKYRGANSPLHF. The DNA for the CDR3 is TGTGCCAGCAGCACAAAGTACAGGGGCGCCAATTCACCCCTCCACTTT.

This clone has a handful of counts. The chain employs TRBV19 and TRBJ1-1, with 10 bases aligning to TRBD1. Germline V gene data show CDR1 as LNHDA and CDR2 as SQIVND (reference sequence). There are 17 residues in the CDR3. V was pared by 6 bases and J by 4 bases, with 14 bases of the junction left unmatched. The CDR3 reads CASSKRDRGRWITEAFF. In DNA form, the CDR3 reads TGTGCCAGTAGCAAACGGGACAGGGGTAGGTGGATCACTGAAGCTTTCTTT.

V and J are TRBV7-8 and TRBJ1-1, with TRBD1 matching over 8 bases. V gave up 5 bases and J gave up 4 bases; unmatched junction bases: 9. Germline V gene data show CDR1 as SGHVS and CDR2 as FQNEAQ. The length of the CDR3 is 15 residues. In nucleotides, the CDR3 is TGTGCCAGCAGCAGACAGGGACAGGCAACCACTGAAGCTTTCTTT. Protein sequence: CASSRQGQATTEAFF.